This T cell receptor beta chain was documented in a study of T-cell reconstitution after alpha-beta-depleted transplantation in children. Study findings and constraints: Two months or so post-transplant, alpha-beta T cells reportedly derived from several hundred expanded graft clones.

Library preparation (for TCRbeta) was performed with unique molecular identifiers. MiXCR was run by TCRdb on the PCR reads, yielding one entry per CDR3 protein. Of 98,000 or so distinct CDR3 sequences in the sample, less than 25% were seen once. The length of the CDR3 is 13 residues. The germline V gene has CDR1 SGHTA and CDR2 FQGNSA. V was trimmed by 2 bases and J by 6 bases, leaving 7 bases between them. In regard to this clonotype: Its specificity is not known.

This sequence originates from a boy aged 2-9 years with acute lymphoblastic leukemia, due to receive a stem cell transplant. The rearrangement joins TRBV7-2 to TRBJ2-2; D is ambiguous. The sequencing here drew on PBMCs, taken before TCRalphabeta/CD19-depleted stem cell transplant. This CDR3 reads CASSLNGPGELFF. The CDR3 coding sequence is TGTGCCAGCAGCTTAAACGGTCCCGGGGAGCTGTTTTTT.